The next 17 T cell receptor beta chains were all read from a single sample in a study of cytotoxic CD8 clonotypes in ibrutinib-treated CLL. Sequencing used immunoSEQ multiplex PCR; TCRdb keeps in-frame clones, though not all of them. The sample lists more than 200,000 clones, 70% occurring once. The input for sequencing was PBMCs, taken after 12 months of ibrutinib treatment. The receptors were gathered from a human donor with chronic lymphocytic leukemia.

The V call is TRBV4-3, the J call TRBJ2-1, with D possibly TRBD1 on 6 matching bases. Germline assignment: CDR1 LGHNA and CDR2 YSLEER. This CDR3 is built from 12 residues. V was pared by 4 bases and J by 10 bases, with 11 bases between. This CDR3 is CASSPGGWEQFF. CDR3 bases: TGCGCCAGCAGCCCTGGGGGCTGGGAGCAGTTCTTC.

The chain joins TRBV7-2 to TRBJ1-2; D may be TRBD1 (5 bases). The CDR3 consists of 14 residues. The germline CDR1 and CDR2 sequences are SGHTA and FQGNSA. V lost 0 bases and J 5 bases, leaving 10 bases between the germline ends. The CDR3 nucleotides read TGTGCCAGCAGCTTAGCAGGGGATATTTATGGCTACACCTTC. This sequence encodes CASSLAGDIYGYTF. The full variable domain, rest sourced from reference TRBV7-2 and TRBJ1-2, is GAGVSQSPSNKVTEKGKDVELRCDPISGHTALYWYRQSLGQGLEFLIYFQGNSAPDKSGLPSDRFSAERTGGSVSTLTIQRTQQEDSAVYLCASSLAGDIYGYTFGSGTRLTVV.

This clone has just a few counts. V and J are TRBV7-2 and TRBJ2-1; D is undetermined. The V and J ends lost 4 bases and 7 bases respectively, with 11 bases between them. This CDR3 region has 13 residues. Germline CDR1 SGHTA, CDR2 FQGNSA. The CDR3 region has the DNA TGTGCCAGCAGCTCCCCCCCTGGGAATGAGCAGTTCTTC. It is translated as CASSSPPGNEQFF.

This rearrangement joins TRBV5-1 to TRBJ2-7; a possible D gene is TRBD1 (6 bases). This CDR3 is 14 amino acids long. CDR1 SGHRS and CDR2 YFSETQ come from the germline V gene. V was clipped by 4 bases and J by 5 bases, with 16 bases between them. The CDR3, as DNA: TGCGCCAGCAGCCAAACAGGGTCTTTTAACGAGCAGTACTTC. Residues: CASSQTGSFNEQYF.

The V call is TRBV5-8, the J call TRBJ1-3; D remains unclear. Germline V lookup: CDR1 SGHTS, CDR2 YDEGEE. CDR3 length equals 14 residues. V was shortened by 2 bases and J by 5 bases, with 11 bases between the two germline ends. This CDR3 reads CASSLEAQRNTIYF. CDR3 in DNA: TGTGCCAGCAGCTTAGAGGCGCAGAGAAACACCATATATTTT. Full variable domain (missing parts from reference TRBV5-8 and TRBJ1-3): EAGVTQSPTHLIKTRGQQATLRCSPISGHTSVYWYQQALGLGLQFLLWYDEGEERNRGNFPPRFSGRQFPNYSSELNVNALELEDSALYLCASSLEAQRNTIYFGEGSWLTVV.

The gene calls are TRBV28 and TRBJ2-5; 10 positions match TRBD2. This CDR3 is 19 amino acids long. Per germline, CDR1 MDHEN and CDR2 SYDVKM. After removal of 7 bases from V and 1 base from J, the junction contained 18 bases not matched to a gene. This CDR3 is CASNPIWSSGRGGQETQYF. Here the CDR3 DNA reads TGTGCCAGCAACCCTATTTGGTCTAGCGGGAGAGGGGGCCAAGAGACCCAGTACTTC. Full variable domain (remainder filled in from reference TRBV28 and TRBJ2-5): DVKVTQSSRYLVKRTGEKVFLECVQDMDHENMFWYRQDPGLGLRLIYFSYDVKMKEKGDIPEGYSVSREKKERFSLILESASTNQTSMYLCASNPIWSSGRGGQETQYFGPGTRLLVL.

This sequence joins TRBV18 and TRBJ1-1; D possibly corresponds to TRBD1 (5 bases). The germline V gene encodes CDR1 KGHSH and CDR2 LQKENI. Trimming took 6 bases from V and 1 from J, leaving 9 bases between them. This CDR3 is built from 13 residues. CDR3 DNA sequence: TGTGCCAGCTCCGAAGGACAGAACACTGAAGCTTTCTTT. Translating gives CASSEGQNTEAFF.

The sample holds one count of this clone. This sequence joins TRBV18 and TRBJ2-1; TRBD2 matches 8 bases. This CDR3 comprises 16 residues. V lost 2 bases to trimming and J lost 0 bases; unmatched junction nucleotides: 3. Per the germline V gene, CDR1 is KGHSH and CDR2 is LQKENI. CDR3 DNA: TGTGCCAGCTCACCAGGAAGCGGGAGCTCCTACAATGAGCAGTTCTTC. It specifies CASSPGSGSSYNEQFF.

In its sample, this clone was seen once. This chain links TRBV5-4 with TRBJ2-7; D gene uncertain. Germline V gene lookup returns CDR1 SGHNT and CDR2 YYREEE (reference sequence). The CDR3 contains 13 residues. Trimming shortened V by 4 bases and J by 9 bases, and 17 bases separated the two germline ends. The CDR3 sequence is CASSHSDKAWQYF. The CDR3, as DNA: TGTGCCAGCAGCCACAGCGATAAAGCATGGCAGTACTTC.

The V gene is TRBV30, the J gene TRBJ2-5; D remains ambiguous. Trimming took off 0 bases at V and 3 bases at J, with 8 bases between the two ends. The CDR3 is made up of 13 amino acids. Germline assignment: CDR1 GTSNPN and CDR2 SVGIG (reference sequence). CDR3 nucleotides: TGTGCCTGGAGTGTAGGGCAGAAAGAGACCCAGTACTTC. Amino acids: CAWSVGQKETQYF. The variable domain in full, completed from reference TRBV30 and TRBJ2-5, reads SQTIHQWPATLVQPVGSPLSLECTVEGTSNPNLYWYRQAAGRGLQLLFYSVGIGQISSEVPQNLSASRPQDRQFILSSKKLLLSDSGFYLCAWSVGQKETQYFGPGTRLLVL.

This clone was found a few times. The chain combines TRBV6-5 with TRBJ1-2, with D possibly being TRBD1 (6 bases). Per the germline V gene, CDR1 is MNHEY and CDR2 is SVGAGI. The CDR3 consists of 14 residues. Trimming pared 4 bases from V and 5 bases from J, leaving 14 bases between. The CDR3 DNA follows: TGTGCCAGCAGTTTTCGGGGGGCGTCGTATGGCTACACCTTC. It translates to CASSFRGASYGYTF.

The chain links TRBV28 to TRBJ2-7, with TRBD2 as a possible D gene (5 bases). The CDR3 loop spans 14 amino acids. The V gene's germline CDR1 is MDHEN and CDR2 SYDVKM. Between the trimmed V and J ends, which lost 6 bases and 3 bases, there was a span of 15 bases. CDR3 DNA sequence: TGTGCCAGCAGCCTCCGGGCGAGGGACTACGAGCAGTACTTC. Protein sequence: CASSLRARDYEQYF.

This sequence joins TRBV5-8 and TRBJ2-5; D possibly matches TRBD1 or TRBD2 (5 bases each). Trimming took off 1 base at V and 3 bases at J, with 22 bases between the two ends. The germline V gene has CDR1 SGHTS and CDR2 YDEGEE. This CDR3 spans 18 amino acids. The CDR3 DNA is TGTGCCAGCAGCTTGAACGAACCCGGGACGCTTGGGGAAGAGACCCAGTACTTC. Protein sequence: CASSLNEPGTLGEETQYF.

V gene TRBV9 combines with J gene TRBJ1-1; D is uncertain. Germline CDR1 and CDR2: SGDLS and YYNGEE. V lost 0 bases, J lost 10 bases, and 16 bases lay in between. The CDR3 is 14 residues long. CDR3 sequence reads: CASSVDSGRRGAFF. The CDR3 coding sequence is TGTGCCAGCAGCGTAGATTCGGGGAGGCGGGGAGCTTTCTTT.

Here the CDR3 reads CASSLGRLTGGGTQYF. The CDR3 DNA reads as TGCGCCAGCAGCTTGGGGAGACTGACAGGGGGTGGTACGCAGTATTTT. J is TRBJ2-3 and V is TRBV5-1; 9 nucleotides agree with TRBD1. The germline V gene has CDR1 SGHRS and CDR2 YFSETQ. This CDR3 has 16 residues. Trimming removed 0 bases from V and 8 bases from J; junction bases left unmatched: 10.

The chain is built from TRBV7-3 and TRBJ1-2, with 7 bases aligning to TRBD1. After removal of 6 bases from V and 2 bases from J, the junction contained 3 bases not matched to a gene. This CDR3 region has 13 residues. Germline V gene sequence: CDR1 SGHTA, CDR2 FQGTGA. The CDR3 region has the DNA TGTGCCAGCAGACCAGGGGGGAACTATGGCTACACCTTC. It specifies CASRPGGNYGYTF. Full variable domain (outside the CDR3, taken from reference TRBV7-3 and TRBJ1-2): GAGVSQTPSNKVTEKGKYVELRCDPISGHTALYWYRQSLGQGPEFLIYFQGTGAADDSGLPNDRFFAVRPEGSVSTLKIQRTERGDSAVYLCASRPGGNYGYTFGSGTRLTVV.

This clone was seen a few times. The chain carries TRBV6-6 and TRBJ1-5, with D perhaps TRBD1 (6 bases). V was shortened by 6 bases and J by 6 bases, with 15 bases between the two germline ends. The CDR3 consists of 14 residues. Looked up from germline, CDR1 is MNHNY and CDR2 is SVGAGI (reference sequence). The CDR3 spells CASSPTGWGQPQHF. The CDR3 nucleotides are TGTGCCAGCAGCCCCACAGGGTGGGGTCAGCCCCAGCATTTT.